This section outlines one TCR beta chain sequence together with its context. Germline loops: CDR1 LGHNA, CDR2 YNFKEQ. The CDR3 has 12 amino acids. Trimming took off 1 base at V and 3 bases at J, with 2 bases between the two ends. The source of the sample is a study of blood T cell repertoires in COVID-19. Overall study context: Sample material is recorded as cDNA or gDNA derived from T cells, B-cell-depleted T cells, or PBMCs.

In the authors' workflow: Estimated nucleated cell counts came from reference gene primer amplification. Repertoires were generated with immunoSEQ multiplex PCR, while TCRdb's copy carries only in-frame clones and drops some. V and J calls and clone size come straight from that table; D and trimming were deduced from the DNA. The sample yields hundreds of thousands of clones, 88% seen once. Categorization into cohorts depended on clinical history that participants reported. The sequence was obtained from a woman aged 55-70 years who had recovered from COVID-19. The sample taken for sequencing was PBMCs or T cells enriched from blood (not recorded which). V gene TRBV4-2 combines with J gene TRBJ2-3, with D uncertain. The CDR3 sequence: CASSQVTDTQYF. CDR3 bases: TGTGCCAGCAGCCAAGTAACAGATACGCAGTATTTT.